Given below is one T cell receptor beta chain in context. This CDR3 is 15 amino acids long. The junction had 7 bases not matched to a gene; V was cut back by 4 bases and J by 3 bases. Germline V gene data show CDR1 as MNHEY and CDR2 as SVGAGI. This sample is part of a study of blood T cell repertoires in COVID-19. Study context: Whether acute or convalescent, the COVID-19 samples came from the United States, Italy and Spain. PBMCs, B-cell-depleted T cells, or T cells were the source of the cDNA or gDNA that made up the material.

The protocol was immunoSEQ multiplex PCR, while the TCRdb copy is restricted to in-frame clones and leaves out a portion. Of about 140,000 clones in the sample, 80% were seen once. Input material: peripheral blood. The genes are TRBV6-5 and TRBJ2-3; 7 bases match TRBD1. The TCR comes from a man in his 70s who had recovered from COVID-19. This CDR3 is CASSSLDRVTDTQYF. The DNA of the CDR3 is TGTGCCAGCAGTTCCCTAGACAGGGTAACAGATACGCAGTATTTT.